Sequencing of this T cell receptor (beta chain) was carried out in a study of blood T cell repertoires in COVID-19. Losses at the gene ends were 6 bases for V and 3 bases for J; bases not matched to a gene: 8. Germline V lookup: CDR1 MNHEY, CDR2 SVGAGI. This CDR3 has 14 residues. TCRdb's copy holds only in-frame clones and misses some; the assay was immunoSEQ multiplex PCR. The data hold 450,000 or so clones, with about 91% observed a single time. The receptor was isolated from a middle-aged woman with COVID-19, enrolled during active disease. Sample: peripheral blood. V is TRBV6-5 and J is TRBJ2-7; TRBD1 agrees at 7 bases. The CDR3 DNA sequence: TGTGCCAGCAGAGAGGGGACAGAATACTACGAGCAGTACTTC. It encodes CASREGTEYYEQYF.